The 3 T cell receptor beta chains listed next were all sequenced from one sample in a study of control samples from healthy donors and cancer patients (dated by TCRdb to the early 2020s). Library preparation used the immunoSEQ multiplex PCR assay. The source is immuneACCESS, and TCRdb retained only in-frame sequences with V and J called. Part of the clones is not carried over; for the studies checked, unresolved V genes explain less than half of this, and the remainder is unexplained. The sample profile shows about 140,000 clones; under 90% of them were found once. The top ten clones comprise roughly 5% of the sample. The sample taken for sequencing was blood. The receptor set was obtained from a man aged 25-40 years in good health.

The chain recombines TRBV9 with TRBJ2-2; 9 bases agree with TRBD2. With V trimmed by 4 bases and J by 0 bases, 7 bases remained unmatched. CDR3 length: 17 residues. Per the germline V gene, CDR1 is SGDLS and CDR2 is YYNGEE. CDR3 sequence: CASSPRGRGSNTGELFF. The CDR3 DNA is TGTGCCAGCAGCCCCCGCGGGAGGGGCTCGAACACCGGGGAGCTGTTTTTT.

With regard to this clone: Within the sample, other DNA sequences also encode this same CDR3. This chain links TRBV19 with TRBJ1-2; D gene unclear. The CDR3 is made up of 13 amino acids. Trimming stripped 1 base from V and 2 bases from J, with 5 bases between. The germline CDR1 and CDR2 sequences are LNHDA and SQIVND (reference sequence). In DNA form, the CDR3 reads TGTGCCAGTAGTATAGTCGGGAACTATGGCTACACCTTC. This gives the protein CASSIVGNYGYTF.

This clone was picked up one time. The V and J genes are TRBV29-1 and TRBJ1-2; weak D call: TRBD1 (5 bases). Germline CDR1 is SQVTM and CDR2 is ANQGSEA. V lost 2 bases and J 1 base, leaving 11 bases between the germline ends. The CDR3 runs to 14 residues. The CDR3 sequence: CSVELFRDNYGYTF. The CDR3 nucleotides read TGCAGCGTTGAATTGTTCAGGGATAACTATGGCTACACCTTC.